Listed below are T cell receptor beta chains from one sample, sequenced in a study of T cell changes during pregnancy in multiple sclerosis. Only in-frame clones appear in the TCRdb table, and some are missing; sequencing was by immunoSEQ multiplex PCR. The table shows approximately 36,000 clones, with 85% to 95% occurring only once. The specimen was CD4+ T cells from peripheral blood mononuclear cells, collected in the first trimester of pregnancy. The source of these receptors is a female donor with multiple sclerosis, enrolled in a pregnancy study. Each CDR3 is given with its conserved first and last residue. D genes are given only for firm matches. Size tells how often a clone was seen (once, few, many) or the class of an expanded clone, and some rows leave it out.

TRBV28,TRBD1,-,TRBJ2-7,CASSAWDSSYEQYF,TGTGCCAGCAGCGCCTGGGACAGCTCCTACGAGCAGTACTTC
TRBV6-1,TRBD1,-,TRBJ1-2,CASSVRGRGYGYTF,TGTGCCAGCAGTGTAAGGGGGCGAGGCTATGGCTACACCTTC
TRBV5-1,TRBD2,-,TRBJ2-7,CASSPLAGDTYEQYF,TGCGCCAGCAGCCCACTAGCGGGGGACACCTACGAGCAGTACTTC
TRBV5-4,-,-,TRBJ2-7,CASSLAGGSGYEQYF,TGTGCCAGCAGCTTGGCCGGTGGATCGGGCTACGAGCAGTACTTC
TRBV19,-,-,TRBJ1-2,CATRTASYGYTF,TGTGCCACCAGGACAGCGAGCTATGGCTACACCTTC
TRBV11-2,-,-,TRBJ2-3,CASSLVMRNTQYF,TGTGCCAGCAGCTTAGTCATGCGAAATACGCAGTATTTT
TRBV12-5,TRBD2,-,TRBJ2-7,CASGPSRTSASYEQYF,TGTGCTAGTGGCCCCTCGAGGACTAGCGCTTCCTACGAGCAGTACTTC
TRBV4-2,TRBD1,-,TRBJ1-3,CASSQPGGSGNTIYF,TGTGCCAGCAGCCAGCCAGGGGGCTCTGGAAACACCATATATTTT
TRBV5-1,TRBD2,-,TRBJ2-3,CASSPLAGSTDTQYF,TGCGCCAGCAGCCCCCTAGCGGGGTCCACAGATACGCAGTATTTT
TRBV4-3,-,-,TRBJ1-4,CASSVQANEKLFF,TGCGCCAGCAGCGTACAGGCTAATGAAAAACTGTTTTTT
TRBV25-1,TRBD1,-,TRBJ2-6,CASSVPGQGVLTF,TGTGCCAGCAGTGTACCGGGACAGGGGGTCCTGACTTTC
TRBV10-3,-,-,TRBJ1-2,CAISGLDRGYTF,TGTGCCATCAGTGGCCTAGATCGAGGCTACACCTTC
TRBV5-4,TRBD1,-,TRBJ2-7,CASSLFKGQGRSEQYF,TGTGCCAGCAGCTTGTTTAAAGGACAGGGAAGAAGCGAGCAGTACTTC
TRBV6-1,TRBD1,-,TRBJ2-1,CASRGTGSKGNEQFF,TGTGCCAGCAGAGGGACAGGGTCAAAAGGCAATGAGCAGTTCTTC
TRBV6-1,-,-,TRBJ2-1,CASALLMQGGEQFF,TGTGCCAGCGCGCTCTTAATGCAGGGGGGTGAGCAGTTCTTC
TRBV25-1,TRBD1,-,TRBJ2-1,CASTKTGQYNEQFF,TGTGCCAGCACCAAAACGGGACAGTACAATGAGCAGTTCTTC
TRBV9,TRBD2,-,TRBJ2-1,CASNKAGGGEQFF,TGTGCCAGCAATAAAGCGGGAGGGGGCGAGCAGTTCTTC
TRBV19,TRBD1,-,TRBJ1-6,CASSAQGISRSPLHF,TGTGCCAGTAGTGCACAGGGGATCTCTCGTTCACCCCTCCACTTT
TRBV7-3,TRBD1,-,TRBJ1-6,CASSAGGTGNSPLHF,TGTGCCAGCAGCGCGGGTGGGACAGGGAATTCACCCCTCCACTTT
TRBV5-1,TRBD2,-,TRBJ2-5,CASSYGLAGGPPETQYF,TGCGCCAGCAGCTATGGACTAGCGGGGGGGCCCCCAGAGACCCAGTACTTC
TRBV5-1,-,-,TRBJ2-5,CASSPGTVAFRETQYF,TGCGCCAGCAGCCCCGGGACTGTAGCATTTCGAGAGACCCAGTACTTC
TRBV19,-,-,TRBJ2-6,CASSPYGQGLGGANVLTF,TGTGCCAGTAGTCCTTATGGTCAGGGGCTTGGTGGGGCCAACGTCCTGACTTTC
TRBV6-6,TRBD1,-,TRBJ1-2,CASRSGQNYGYTF,TGTGCCAGCAGATCGGGACAGAACTATGGCTACACCTTC
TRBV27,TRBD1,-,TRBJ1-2,CASSSTGAYGYTF,TGTGCCAGCAGTTCGACAGGGGCCTATGGCTACACCTTC
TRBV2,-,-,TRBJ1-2,CASSVVGTSGGYTF,TGTGCCAGCAGTGTGGTGGGGACGAGCGGGGGCTACACCTTC
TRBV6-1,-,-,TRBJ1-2,CASLLDGLYGYTF,TGTGCCAGTCTTTTGGACGGACTCTATGGCTACACCTTC
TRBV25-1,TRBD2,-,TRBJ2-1,CASSEVLAARGEQFF,TGTGCCAGCAGTGAGGTCCTAGCGGCCCGGGGTGAGCAGTTCTTC
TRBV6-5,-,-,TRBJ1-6,CASSYLQVDSPLHF,TGTGCCAGCAGTTATTTGCAGGTGGATTCACCCCTCCACTTT
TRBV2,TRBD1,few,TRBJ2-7,CASSERNRGQSGRQRGEQYF,TGTGCCAGCAGTGAAAGGAACAGGGGGCAATCGGGACGGCAGAGGGGCGAGCAGTACTTC
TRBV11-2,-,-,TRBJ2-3,CASSLGRRESTDTQYF,TGTGCCAGCAGCTTAGGGAGGCGAGAAAGCACAGATACGCAGTATTTT
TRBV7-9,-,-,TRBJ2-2,CASSRRASGDLTGELFF,TGTGCCAGCAGCCGCCGGGCTTCAGGGGACCTCACCGGGGAGCTGTTTTTT
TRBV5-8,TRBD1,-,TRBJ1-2,CASSLRDRGGGYTF,TGTGCCAGCAGCCTCCGGGACAGGGGCGGAGGCTACACCTTC
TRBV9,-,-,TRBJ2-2,CASSAYVTGELFF,TGTGCCAGCAGCGCCTATGTTACCGGGGAGCTGTTTTTT
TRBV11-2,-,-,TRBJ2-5,CASSPVRVQETQYF,TGTGCCAGCAGCCCCGTCAGGGTACAAGAGACCCAGTACTTC
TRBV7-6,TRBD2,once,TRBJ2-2,CASSLASGGTPGELFF,TGTGCCAGCAGCTTAGCGAGCGGGGGGACACCCGGGGAGCTGTTTTTT
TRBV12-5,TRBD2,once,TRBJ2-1,CASSGGAWNEQFF,TGTGCCTCGAGCGGGGGGGCTTGGAATGAGCAGTTCTTC
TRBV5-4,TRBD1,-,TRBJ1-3,CASSWGTGQIGNTIYF,TGTGCCAGCAGCTGGGGCACGGGACAGATCGGAAACACCATATATTTT
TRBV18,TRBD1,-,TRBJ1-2,CASSPLDRGHNYGYTF,TGTGCCAGCTCACCCCTCGACAGGGGACACAACTATGGCTACACCTTC
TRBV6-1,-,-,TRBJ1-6,CASLEAGARNSPLHF,TGTGCCAGTCTAGAGGCAGGGGCGAGGAATTCACCCCTCCACTTT
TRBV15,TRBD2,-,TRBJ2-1,CATSRVRLAGGPSNEQFF,TGTGCCACCAGCAGAGTCCGCTTAGCGGGAGGGCCTTCAAATGAGCAGTTCTTC
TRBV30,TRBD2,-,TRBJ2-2,CAWSKVGGSAGELFF,TGTGCCTGGAGTAAAGTCGGCGGGAGCGCCGGGGAGCTGTTTTTT
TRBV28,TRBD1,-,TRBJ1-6,CASSLHNRGSSPLHF,TGTGCCAGCAGTTTACATAACAGGGGATCTTCACCCCTCCACTTT
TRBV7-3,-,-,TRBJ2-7,CASSLNGHPSYEQYF,TGTGCCAGCAGCTTAAATGGACACCCCTCCTACGAGCAGTACTTC
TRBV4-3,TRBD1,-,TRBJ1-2,CASSLRSGRGLNGYTF,TGCGCCAGCAGCCTAAGATCTGGCAGGGGGCTAAATGGCTACACCTTC
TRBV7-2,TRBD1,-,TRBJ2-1,CASSLQPSGQGGNEQFF,TGTGCCAGCAGCCTACAACCCTCGGGACAGGGAGGCAATGAGCAGTTCTTC
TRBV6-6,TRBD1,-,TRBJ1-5,CASSYNRGRADQPQHF,TGTGCCAGCAGTTATAACAGGGGGCGGGCGGATCAGCCCCAGCATTTT
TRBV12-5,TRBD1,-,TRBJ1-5,CASGGQLSNQPQHF,TGTGCTAGTGGGGGACAGCTTAGCAATCAGCCCCAGCATTTT
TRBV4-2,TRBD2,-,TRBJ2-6,CASSPVGLAGASGGANVLTF,TGTGCCAGCAGCCCCGTGGGGCTAGCGGGAGCTTCGGGGGGGGCCAACGTCCTGACTTTC
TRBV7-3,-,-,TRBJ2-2,CASSSAGGELFF,TGTGCCAGCAGCTCCGCGGGCGGGGAGCTGTTTTTT
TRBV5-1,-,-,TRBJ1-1,CASSQEQGRTEAFF,TGCGCCAGCAGCCAGGAGCAGGGCAGGACTGAAGCTTTCTTT
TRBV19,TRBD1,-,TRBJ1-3,CASIGQGATLGNTIYF,TGTGCCAGTATCGGACAGGGGGCGACTCTTGGAAACACCATATATTTT